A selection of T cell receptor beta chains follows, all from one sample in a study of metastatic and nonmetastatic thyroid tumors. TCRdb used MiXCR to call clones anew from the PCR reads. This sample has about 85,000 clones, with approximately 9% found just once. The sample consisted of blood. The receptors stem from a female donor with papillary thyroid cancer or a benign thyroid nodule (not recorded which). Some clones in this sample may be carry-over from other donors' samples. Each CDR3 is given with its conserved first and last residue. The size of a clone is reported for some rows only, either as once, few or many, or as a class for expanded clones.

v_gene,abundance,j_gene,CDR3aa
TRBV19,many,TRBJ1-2,CASSTWVGAADYGYTF
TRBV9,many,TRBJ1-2,CASSLGRGYTF
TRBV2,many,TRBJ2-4,CASSGGLPRIAKNIQYF
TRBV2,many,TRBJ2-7,CASSELSEQYF
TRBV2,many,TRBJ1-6,CASSPRTTGNSPLHF
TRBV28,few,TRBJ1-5,CASSLRGQPQHF
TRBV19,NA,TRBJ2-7,CASSDQGSSPYEQYF
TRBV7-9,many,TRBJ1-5,CASSFGPSNQPQHF
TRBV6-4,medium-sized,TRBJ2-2,CASSDLETGELFF
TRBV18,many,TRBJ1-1,CASSLHGEAFF
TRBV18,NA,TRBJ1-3,CASSPPAGAAGNTIYF
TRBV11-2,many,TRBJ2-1,CASSLDPSTLAFF
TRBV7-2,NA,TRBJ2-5,CASRGGAGETQYF
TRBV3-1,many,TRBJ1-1,CASSQEQGGSEAFF
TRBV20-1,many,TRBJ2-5,CSAKRTWDFTQETQYF
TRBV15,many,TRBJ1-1,CATSSGQGPRNTEAFF
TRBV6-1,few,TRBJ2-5,CASIGIGETQYF
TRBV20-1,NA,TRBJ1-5,CSAREGIGNQPQHF
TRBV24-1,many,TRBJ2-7,CATSDFRLSEQYF
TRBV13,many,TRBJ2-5,CASSFGTGEKETQYF
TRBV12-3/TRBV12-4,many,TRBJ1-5,CASSLAVILNRDRVNQPQHF
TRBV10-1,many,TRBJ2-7,CASSKYEQYF
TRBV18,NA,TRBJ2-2,CASSPTGYLSRELFF
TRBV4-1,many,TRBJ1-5,CASSQGDRGRDNQPQHF
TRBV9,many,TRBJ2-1,CASSVVGAPSHYNEQFF
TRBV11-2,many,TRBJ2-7,CASSLDPRRDEQYF
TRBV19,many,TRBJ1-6,CASSTTGKSYNSPLHF
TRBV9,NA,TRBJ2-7,CASSARFPPYEQYF
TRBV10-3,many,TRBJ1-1,CAISVSAGVTAMNTEAFF
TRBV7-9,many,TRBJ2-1,CASSFSGWTGARDEQFF
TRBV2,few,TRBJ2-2,CASSARENTGELFF
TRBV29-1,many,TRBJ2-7,CSVEVRMDSILGEQYF
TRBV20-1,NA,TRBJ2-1,CSARSRYNEQSF
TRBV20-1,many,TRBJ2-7,CSTGGKNYEQYF
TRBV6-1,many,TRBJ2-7,CASAVSEGAATSTEQYF
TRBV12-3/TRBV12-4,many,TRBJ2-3,CASSPQGDTDTQYF
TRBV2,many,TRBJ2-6,CASSGFIAGANVLTF
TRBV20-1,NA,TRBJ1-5,CSAKPGQGDSQPQHF
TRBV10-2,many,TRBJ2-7,CASSGKQGYEQYF
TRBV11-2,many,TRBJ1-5,CASSLDHHRAYSNQPQHF
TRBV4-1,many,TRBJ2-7,CASTAQGYPYEQYF
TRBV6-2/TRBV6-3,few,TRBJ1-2,CASSYWTGGDYGYTF
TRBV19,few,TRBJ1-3,CASSNLGNTIYF
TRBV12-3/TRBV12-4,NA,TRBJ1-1,CASTRQGSAAFF
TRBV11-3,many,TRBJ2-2,CASSPSPGATGELFF
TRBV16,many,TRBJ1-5,CASNPVQGGNQPQHF
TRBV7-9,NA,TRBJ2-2,CASNEDRGNTGELFF
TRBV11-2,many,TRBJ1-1,CASSLETGGNAEAFF
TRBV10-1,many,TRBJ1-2,CASPPDGDYGYTF
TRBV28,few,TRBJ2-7,CASSGTGQGPTYEQYF
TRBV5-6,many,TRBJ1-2,CASSLEQGRGYTF
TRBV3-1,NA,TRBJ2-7,CASSQYLQGEQYF
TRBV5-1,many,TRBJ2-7,CASSFGNGQYF
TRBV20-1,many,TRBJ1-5,CSARETGEDSQPQHF
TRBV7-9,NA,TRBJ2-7,CASRSEGTYEQYF
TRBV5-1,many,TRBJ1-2,CASSLGTAIYGYTF
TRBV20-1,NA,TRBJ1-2,CSASPGTGLYGYTF
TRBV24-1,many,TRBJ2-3,CATSDLPGGPDTQYF